A single TCR beta chain is shown here with its context. Its antigen remains unidentified. The record has no base qualities; no much larger clone is one base away. The study was a case-control design nested within a healthcare worker cohort in London, UK, with weekly nasopharyngeal swab PCR tests and blood sampling. Healthcare workers were recruited during the week of the UK lockdown, between 23 and 31 March 2020, and followed weekly for up to about 15 weeks. The sample comes from a study of early T cells in non-severe SARS-CoV-2 infection (dated by TCRdb to the early 2020s). The study in broad terms: Because TCR sequencing was done on bulk RNA from unsorted whole blood, the alpha and beta chains could not be paired.

Broad study findings and their caveats: Matching against VDJdb was skewed toward anti-spike CD8 responses, likely underestimated virus-specific expansions, and missed private and CD4 specificities.

Libraries were constructed by 5' RACE. TCRdb names NextSeq 500 as the instrument used. Unique molecular identifiers were attached to individual cDNA molecules in the TCR library protocol so that sequencing error and PCR bias could be corrected. Sequencing covered both TCR alpha and beta chains, and within each sample the abundances of alpha and beta sequences were tightly co-correlated. In the paper's pipeline: V gene, J gene and CDR3 annotation of TCR sequences was performed with Decombinator V4. TCRs were defined as expanded if a significant change between any two time points was detected under a Poisson model with p below 0.0001. Abundances of TCRs were expressed as counts per million after normalisation to the total number of TCRs sequenced in each sample. TRAV1-2 paired with TRAJ12, TRAJ20 or TRAJ33 defined MAIT TCRs, while TRAV10 paired with TRAJ18 defined iNKT TCRs. A search of VDJdb, accessed on 1 November 2021, was run for TCRs annotated to CMV, EBV and SARS-CoV-2, with TCRs annotated for multiple antigens excluded. The public reads were reprocessed in TCRdb via fastp at Q25 and MiXCR, keeping in-frame beta chains. Entries are consolidated by CDR3 protein sequence, retaining the most common genes and DNA. TCRdb, not the original authors, processed these V and J calls. The sample table contains tens of thousands of distinct CDR3 sequences; only one count was recorded for 10% to 15% of them. Around 3.9% of the sample goes to the ten largest clones.

The CDR3, from cysteine to phenylalanine, totals 14 residues. Left in the record is the CDR3 DNA by itself, 42 bases read in frame from the first base. Deletion took 5 bases off V and 0 bases off J, with a span of 13 bases between the germline ends. The germline V gene (reference sequence) yields DFQATT for CDR1 and SNEGSKA for CDR2. Rearrangement joined TRBV20-1 to TRBJ1-1; tentative D gene TRBD1, with 6 bases matching. Material: whole blood. The receptor was isolated from an adult who was a healthcare worker with PCR-confirmed SARS-CoV-2 infection or an uninfected control (not recorded which). Here is the DNA: TGCAGTGCTGTCAGGGGCAGCATGAACACTGAAGCTTTCTTT. It is translated as CSAVRGSMNTEAFF.